The rows below give T cell receptor beta chains drawn from one sample of a study of vaccination effects on CD4 cells after COVID-19. No cognate antigen is known for these TCRs. Profiled with immunoSEQ multiplex PCR; TCRdb holds only in-frame clones, not every one. The sample includes tens of thousands of clones, 55% to 75% seen only once; the top ten take 20% to 25%. Sample: CD4+ T cells from PBMCs cultured without peptide, taken before COVID-19 vaccination. These TCRs come from a human donor who had a prior SARS-CoV-2 infection. Both conserved end residues are part of each CDR3. The D gene is left open where the match is weak. Rows give clone size only sometimes, using once, few, many, or a class for an expanded clone.

V gene	clone size	J gene	D gene	CDR3 DNA	CDR3 protein
TRBV5-6	once	TRBJ2-1	TRBD1	TGTGCCAGCAGCGACGGGACAGGAACCTACAATGAGCAGTTCTTC	CASSDGTGTYNEQFF
TRBV7-3	NA	TRBJ2-3	NA	TGTGCCAGCAGCAAACTTGGACAGACCACAGATACGCAGTATTTT	CASSKLGQTTDTQYF
TRBV6-6	once	TRBJ1-2	NA	TGTGCCAGCAGTTACGACAGATCAAACTATGGCTACACCTTC	CASSYDRSNYGYTF
TRBV11-2	NA	TRBJ1-2	TRBD1	TGTGCCAGCAGGGCGGGGGATGGGCGACAGGGGTGGTCCTATGGCTACACCTTC	CASRAGDGRQGWSYGYTF
TRBV12-3/TRBV12-4	NA	TRBJ2-5	TRBD2	TGTGCCAGCAGAAGGGACTACTTAGAGACCCAGTACTTC	CASRRDYLETQYF
TRBV2	NA	TRBJ1-5	NA	TGTGCCAGCAGTGAATCCTTCGGGCAGCCCCAGCATTTT	CASSESFGQPQHF
TRBV30	NA	TRBJ2-7	TRBD1	TGTGCCTGGAGTCAGGGGGCCGTGTACGAGCAGTACTTC	CAWSQGAVYEQYF
TRBV11-1	once	TRBJ2-7	TRBD2	TGTGCCAGCAGCTCATACGGGGGGAACTCCTACGAGCAGTACTTC	CASSSYGGNSYEQYF
TRBV30	NA	TRBJ2-3	NA	TGTGCCTGGACGGGACTGGTTAGCACAGATACGCAGTATTTT	CAWTGLVSTDTQYF
TRBV2	few	TRBJ1-2	NA	TGTGCCAGCAGTGAAGCCAGGGAGGGTGGCTACACCTTC	CASSEAREGGYTF
TRBV18	NA	TRBJ2-1	TRBD2	TGTGCCAGCTCACGGGGACTAGCGGGAGCGATTGAGCAGTTCTTC	CASSRGLAGAIEQFF
TRBV2	few	TRBJ1-5	TRBD1	TGTGCCAGCAGCAGAAACAGGGGAGGTCAGCCCCAGCATTTT	CASSRNRGGQPQHF
TRBV6-6	NA	TRBJ1-4	NA	TGTGCCAGCAGTCGAGGACAGACCAGTTTCACGAGTGAAAAACTGTTTTTT	CASSRGQTSFTSEKLFF
TRBV3-1/TRBV3-2	NA	TRBJ2-1	NA	TGTGCCAGCAGCCGGCTAGCGTGGAATGAGCAGTTCTTC	CASSRLAWNEQFF
TRBV18	few	TRBJ1-1	NA	TGTGCCAGCTCACAAGCAGCGGGGGCGAACACTGAAGCTTTCTTT	CASSQAAGANTEAFF
TRBV18	NA	TRBJ1-1	NA	TGTGCCAGCTCACCAGGGTCCGGGCGGATGAACACTGAAGCTTTCTTT	CASSPGSGRMNTEAFF
TRBV23-1	once	TRBJ2-1	TRBD1	TGCGCCAGCAAGGACAGGGCAGGAAACAATGAGCAGTTCTTC	CASKDRAGNNEQFF
TRBV5-1	NA	TRBJ2-3	TRBD2	TGCGCCAGCAGCGAAAGCGGGAGTTTTAGCACAGATACGCAGTATTTT	CASSESGSFSTDTQYF
TRBV11-3	NA	TRBJ2-7	TRBD2	TGTGCCAGCAGCCCCCCCGGTAGCGGGCGGCTTGGGCAGTACTTC	CASSPPGSGRLGQYF
TRBV5-1	once	TRBJ2-1	TRBD2	TGCGCCAGCGGAGAAACAGCGGGAGTGAATGAGCAGTTCTTC	CASGETAGVNEQFF
TRBV6-2/TRBV6-3	NA	TRBJ1-6	TRBD1	TGTGCCAGCAGCGGACAGGGGCATAATTCACCCCTCCACTTT	CASSGQGHNSPLHF
TRBV7-2	NA	TRBJ2-3	NA	TGTGCCAGCAGCCGGGAACAGTACGCAGATACGCAGTATTTT	CASSREQYADTQYF
TRBV5-5	NA	TRBJ1-1	NA	TGTGCCAGCAGTCCCATCGGGTACACTGAAGCTTTCTTT	CASSPIGYTEAFF
TRBV5-6	few	TRBJ2-1	NA	TGTGCCAGCAGCTTGACAGGGAGATCCTACAATGAGCAGTTCTTC	CASSLTGRSYNEQFF
TRBV7-3	NA	TRBJ1-1	TRBD1	TGTGCCAGCAGCTTTTCCAAGACAGGGTGGGCTTTCTTT	CASSFSKTGWAFF
TRBV4-3	NA	TRBJ1-2	TRBD1	TGCGCCAGCAGCCAAGATATCGACAGGGGTGACTATGGCTACACCTTC	CASSQDIDRGDYGYTF